This T cell receptor beta chain was found in a study of blood T cell repertoires in COVID-19. J gave up 5 bases and V 6 bases, and 8 bases lay outside the gene matches. The CDR3 loop spans 15 amino acids. Authors' analysis steps: From reference gene primer amplification, estimates of nucleated cell counts were derived. The protocol was immunoSEQ multiplex PCR, while the TCRdb copy is restricted to in-frame clones and leaves out a portion. The DNA gave D and trimming, while V, J and clone size come from that table. This sample has about 59,000 clones; 70% to 75% occur once, and the top ten carry more than 11%.

The V and J genes are TRBV23-1 and TRBJ2-7; 12 bases fit TRBD1. TRBV23-1 belongs to the ORF category, with a function that is uncertain. The receptor comes from a woman in her seventies with acute or convalescent COVID-19. Sequences were obtained from peripheral blood. The DNA of the CDR3 is TGCGCCAGCAGGCCGGTGGGACAGGGGGCCCACGAGCAGTACTTC. It codes for CASRPVGQGAHEQYF.